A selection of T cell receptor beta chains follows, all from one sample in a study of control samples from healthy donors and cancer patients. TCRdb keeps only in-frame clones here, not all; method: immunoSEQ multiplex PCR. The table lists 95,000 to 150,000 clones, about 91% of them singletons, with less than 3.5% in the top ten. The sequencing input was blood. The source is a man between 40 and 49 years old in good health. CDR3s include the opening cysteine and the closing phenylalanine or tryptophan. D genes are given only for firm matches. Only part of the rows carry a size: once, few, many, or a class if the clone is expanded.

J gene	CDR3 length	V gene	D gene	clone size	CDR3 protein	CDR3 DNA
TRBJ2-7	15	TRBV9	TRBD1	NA	CASSVGTGGKYEQYF	TGTGCCAGCAGCGTAGGGACAGGGGGCAAATACGAGCAGTACTTC
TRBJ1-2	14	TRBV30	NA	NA	CAWTEWTASYGYTF	TGTGCCTGGACCGAATGGACAGCTAGCTATGGCTACACCTTC
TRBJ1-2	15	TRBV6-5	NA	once	CASRPTGGSRYGYTF	TGTGCCAGCAGACCTACCGGGGGGTCACGCTATGGCTACACCTTC
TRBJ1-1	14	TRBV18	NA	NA	CASSPQGVSTEAFF	TGTGCCAGCTCACCACAGGGGGTGAGCACTGAAGCTTTCTTT
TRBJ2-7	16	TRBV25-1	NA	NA	CASSEGVPGRDYEQYF	TGTGCCAGCAGTGAAGGAGTTCCGGGACGGGACTACGAGCAGTACTTC
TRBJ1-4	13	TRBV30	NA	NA	CAWSRAANEKLFF	TGTGCCTGGAGTAGGGCGGCTAATGAAAAACTGTTTTTT
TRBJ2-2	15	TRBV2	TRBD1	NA	CASRGTAKNTGELFF	TGTGCCAGCAGGGGGACAGCTAAGAACACCGGGGAGCTGTTTTTT
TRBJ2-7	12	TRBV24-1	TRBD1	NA	CATSGDSYEQYF	TGTGCCACCAGTGGGGACAGTTACGAGCAGTACTTC
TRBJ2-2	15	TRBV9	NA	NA	CASSPKGMGTGELFF	TGTGCCAGCAGCCCAAAGGGAATGGGCACCGGGGAGCTGTTTTTT
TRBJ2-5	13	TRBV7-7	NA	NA	CASSLRVKETQYF	TGTGCCAGCAGCTTAAGGGTAAAAGAGACCCAGTACTTC
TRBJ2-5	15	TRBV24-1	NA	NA	CATSDPGYRGETQYF	TGTGCCACCAGTGACCCAGGGTACCGGGGGGAGACCCAGTACTTC
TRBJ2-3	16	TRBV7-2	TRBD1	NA	CASTSGTGGTADTQYF	TGTGCCAGCACCTCAGGGACAGGGGGCACAGCAGATACGCAGTATTTT
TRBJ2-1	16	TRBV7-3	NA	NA	CASSLGPGSSRNEQFF	TGTGCCAGCAGCTTAGGCCCCGGTTCCTCGCGGAATGAGCAGTTCTTC
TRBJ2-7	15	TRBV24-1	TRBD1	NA	CATSDSGTGGFEQYF	TGTGCCACCAGTGATTCCGGGACAGGGGGATTCGAGCAGTACTTC
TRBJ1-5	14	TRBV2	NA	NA	CASSEYKPAQPQHF	TGTGCCAGCAGTGAGTACAAGCCGGCTCAGCCCCAGCATTTT
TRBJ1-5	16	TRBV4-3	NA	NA	CASSQDWDSGNQPQHF	TGCGCCAGCAGCCAAGATTGGGACTCGGGCAATCAGCCCCAGCATTTT
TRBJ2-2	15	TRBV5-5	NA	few	CASSLNRENTGELFF	TGTGCCAGCAGCCTCAACAGAGAGAACACCGGGGAGCTGTTTTTT
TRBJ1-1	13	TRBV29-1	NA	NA	CSVVRTYNTEAFF	TGCAGCGTTGTAAGAACATACAACACTGAAGCTTTCTTT
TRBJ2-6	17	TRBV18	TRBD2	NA	CATTLSGGASGANVLTF	TGTGCCACCACGCTTAGCGGGGGGGCCTCTGGGGCCAACGTCCTGACTTTC
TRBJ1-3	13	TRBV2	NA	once	CAGKRQEGNTIYF	TGTGCCGGGAAACGACAGGAAGGAAACACCATATATTTT
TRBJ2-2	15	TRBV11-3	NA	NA	CASSPIRKNTGELFF	TGTGCCAGCAGCCCTATCCGGAAGAACACCGGGGAGCTGTTTTTT
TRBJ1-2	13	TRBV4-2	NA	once	CAIGSGGDYGYTF	TGTGCCATCGGAAGTGGGGGAGACTATGGCTACACCTTC
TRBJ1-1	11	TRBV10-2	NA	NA	CASSERTEAFF	TGCGCCAGCAGTGAACGCACTGAAGCTTTCTTT
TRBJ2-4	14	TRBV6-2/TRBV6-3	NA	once	CASSMTGRRNIQYF	TGTGCCAGCAGTATGACAGGGAGGAGAAACATTCAGTACTTC
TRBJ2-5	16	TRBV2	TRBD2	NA	CASGLAGGPYQETQYF	TGTGCCAGCGGACTAGCGGGGGGCCCGTACCAAGAGACCCAGTACTTC
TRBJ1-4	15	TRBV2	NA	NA	CASRSQGSTNEKLFF	TGTGCCAGCAGATCCCAGGGGTCGACTAATGAAAAACTGTTTTTT
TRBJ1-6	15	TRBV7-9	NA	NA	CASSRGRTANSPLHF	TGTGCCAGCAGCCGCGGGAGGACGGCAAATTCACCCCTCCACTTT
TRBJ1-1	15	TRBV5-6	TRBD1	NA	CASSLQDRPVIEAFF	TGTGCCAGCAGCCTCCAGGACAGGCCGGTGATAGAAGCTTTCTTT